The entry below describes one TCR beta chain. These data originate in a study of shared clonotypes between healthy human individuals. The germline gives CDR1 SGHTA, CDR2 FQGNSA. Trimming stripped 5 bases from V and 2 bases from J, with 23 bases between. The CDR3 totals 18 residues. Only in-frame clones appear in the TCRdb table, and some are missing; sequencing was by immunoSEQ multiplex PCR. The sample holds some 490,000 clones, 81% seen once. The sequence derives from a woman aged 40-49 years in good health. Some clones in this sample may be carry-over from other donors' samples. The chain recombines TRBV7-2 with TRBJ2-3; tentatively, D is TRBD1 (5 bases). The sequenced sample consisted of PBMCs. The CDR3 region is CASSVSARRRGATDTQYF. The CDR3 DNA is TGTGCCAGCAGCGTTTCGGCGCGTCGGCGTGGGGCCACAGATACGCAGTATTTT.